This T cell receptor (beta chain) was recovered during a study of graft-versus-host responses after intestinal transplantation. Study summary: Recipients were given multivisceral, liver-intestinal, or isolated intestinal transplants. Recipients uniformly received anti-thymocyte globulin induction, followed by tacrolimus and steroids for about three years. General study findings and limits: Within allografts, high graft-versus-host to host-versus-graft clonal ratios were seen among patients with graft-donor T cell macrochimerism. Recipient marrow showed GvH clones, some seen first in ileum or blood.

Germline CDR1 and CDR2: SGHVS and FQNEAQ. V trimming: 10 bases; J trimming: 0 bases; junction bases outside the gene matches: 8. The length of the CDR3 is 15 residues. The data were produced by immunoSEQ multiplex PCR, yet TCRdb's version contains in-frame clones alone and is incomplete. The sample has about 47,000 clones, roughly 96% seen once. Comment on this clone: Its antigen remains unknown.

This specimen was unstimulated CD8+ T cells sorted from spleen or lymph node cells, taken before transplant. The chain employs TRBV7-8 and TRBJ2-2; 7 positions agree with TRBD2. This TCR came from a human donor who was the organ donor for an intestinal transplant. CDR3 coding DNA: TGTGCCAACGCGGTCCTAGCGGCGAACACCGGGGAGCTGTTTTTT. Translating gives CANAVLAANTGELFF.